The T cell receptor beta chain described here comes from a study of blood T cell repertoires in COVID-19. Turning to the study itself: PBMCs, B-cell-depleted T cells, or T cells were the source of the cDNA or gDNA that made up the material.

Authors' processing steps: Reference gene primers were amplified, and this amplification served to estimate nucleated cell counts. Assay used: immunoSEQ multiplex PCR; TCRdb lists only in-frame clones, some missing. V and J calls and clone size are given by that table; D and trimming were obtained from the DNA. The sample holds about 120,000 clones; 85% to 90% are singletons and the top ten take 2% to 2.5%. The CDR3 is 16 residues long. After removal of 4 bases from V and 5 bases from J, the junction contained 10 bases not matched to a gene. The V gene's germline CDR1 is MGHRA and CDR2 YSYEKL. Sequenced: peripheral blood. This TCR derives from a woman aged 45-60 years with acute or convalescent COVID-19. The V call is TRBV4-1, the J call TRBJ2-2; TRBD2 aligns across 7 bases. The CDR3 protein is CASSPGGWEETGELFF. The CDR3 nucleotides read TGCGCCAGCAGCCCCGGGGGGTGGGAGGAGACCGGGGAGCTGTTTTTT.